One and the same sample provided the 5 T cell receptor beta chains below, sequenced in a study of blood T cell repertoires in COVID-19. Assay used: immunoSEQ multiplex PCR; TCRdb lists only in-frame clones, some missing. The data show 100,000 to 150,000 clones, 84% seen once. Specimen: peripheral blood. The receptors shown here come from a man aged 60-69 years with acute or convalescent COVID-19.

The chain has TRBV21-1 and TRBJ2-7; TRBD2, the D gene given by the table, was not confirmed from the DNA. TRBV21-1 is a pseudogene locus. The CDR3 is made up of 12 amino acids. CDR3 nucleotides: TGTGCCAGGCGGGACTCCCATTACGAGCAGTACTTC. Translation gives CARRDSHYEQYF.

This chain connects TRBV27 to TRBJ2-1; D is unresolved. CDR1 is MNHEY, CDR2 SMNVEV, per germline (reference sequence). V was pared by 5 bases and J by 2 bases, with 10 bases between. The CDR3 runs 14 residues. As DNA, the CDR3 is TGTGCCAGCAGTGGTTTAGTTGCCTACAATGAGCAGTTCTTC. Protein sequence: CASSGLVAYNEQFF.

The chain has TRBV30 and TRBJ2-7, with 8 positions matching TRBD2. The germline gives CDR1 GTSNPN, CDR2 SVGIG (reference sequence). Trimming cost V 1 base and J 6 bases; bases outside gene matches: 11. This CDR3 comprises 15 residues. CDR3 sequence reads: CAWSEEGLVLGEQYF. The CDR3 region has the DNA TGTGCCTGGAGTGAAGAGGGACTAGTCTTGGGCGAGCAGTACTTC.

CDR3 amino acids: CASSPWTSGGEETQYF. The CDR3 region has the DNA TGTGCCAGCAGCCCCTGGACTAGCGGGGGTGAAGAGACCCAGTACTTC. This rearrangement joins TRBV5-4 to TRBJ2-5; 13 positions match TRBD2. This CDR3 is built from 16 residues. Per germline, CDR1 SGHNT and CDR2 YYREEE (reference sequence). V trimming: 4 bases; J trimming: 3 bases; junction bases outside the gene matches: 6.

The V and J genes are TRBV7-2 and TRBJ2-5; 16 positions match TRBD2. This CDR3 has 19 amino acids. The junction had 12 bases not matched to a gene; V was cut back by 4 bases and J by 4 bases. Germline V gene data show CDR1 as SGHTA and CDR2 as FQGNSA. CDR3 in amino acids: CASSYGTSGGAVRAETQYF. CDR3 nucleotide sequence: TGTGCCAGCAGCTACGGGACTAGCGGGGGGGCGGTTAGGGCAGAGACCCAGTACTTC.